This T cell receptor beta chain appears in the sequencing data of a study of shared clonotypes between healthy human individuals. Study context: Each donor's CD8 memory used one plate, CD8 naive two, each CD4 subset three. Study-level results: What naive subsets generally showed was a larger estimated richness than memory subsets showed. Sampling was confined to blood; repertoires within tissues likely differ.

Naive CD8 cells lacked CD45RO, underwent positive selection for CCR7 and left out terminally differentiated effector memory CD45RA+ cells. The method was immunoSEQ multiplex PCR; TCRdb's version includes in-frame clones alone and lacks a portion of them. The table records some 2,000,000 clones, around 96% of them present only once. Details on this clone: What it binds is unknown.

The CDR3 sequence is 14 residues long. The V and J ends lost 5 bases and 8 bases, in that order; junction bases with no gene match: 8. In germline, CDR1 is MNHEY, CDR2 SMNVEV (reference sequence). Sequenced: naive CD8+ T cells sorted from blood. This receptor was obtained from a man between 18 and 35 years old in good health. The chain uses TRBV27 and TRBJ1-5; 8 bases line up with TRBD1. CDR3 sequence reads: CASSLRTGIKPQHF. The CDR3 DNA reads as TGTGCCAGCAGTCTCAGGACAGGGATCAAGCCCCAGCATTTT.